This T cell receptor beta chain emerged from a study of radiotherapy plus CTLA-4 blockade in lung cancer. Study-wide background: Among all patients, roughly 17% showed objective responses, while 30% to 35% had disease control.

Study-wide points: In blood, after radiotherapy plus ipilimumab, tumor-derived TCR clones expanded. Response, reportedly, was best predicted by interferon-beta along with early blood T cell clone dynamics.

Note on this clone: Its antigen is not known.

Participants had chemo-refractory metastatic non-small-cell lung cancer and were treated with focal radiation plus ipilimumab CTLA-4 blockade. This CDR3 contains 14 residues. Per germline, CDR1 LGHNA and CDR2 YSLEER. Trimming cost V 3 bases and J 6 bases; bases outside gene matches: 5. Profiling relied on immunoSEQ multiplex PCR, and the TCRdb table lists in-frame clones only, not all of them. This sample carries about 110,000 clones, over 65% of them seen once, and the ten largest clones take 2% to 2.5%. The J gene is TRBJ2-7, the V gene TRBV4-3, with 10 bases aligning to TRBD2. The sequence came from a human donor with non-small cell lung cancer that progressed on radiotherapy plus ipilimumab. Some clones in this sample may be carry-over from other donors' samples. The material sequenced was peripheral blood, taken from a patient treated with radiotherapy plus ipilimumab. The CDR3 loop reads CASSHGAGGTEQYF. CDR3 DNA sequence: TGCGCCAGCAGCCACGGAGCGGGGGGGACCGAGCAGTACTTC.